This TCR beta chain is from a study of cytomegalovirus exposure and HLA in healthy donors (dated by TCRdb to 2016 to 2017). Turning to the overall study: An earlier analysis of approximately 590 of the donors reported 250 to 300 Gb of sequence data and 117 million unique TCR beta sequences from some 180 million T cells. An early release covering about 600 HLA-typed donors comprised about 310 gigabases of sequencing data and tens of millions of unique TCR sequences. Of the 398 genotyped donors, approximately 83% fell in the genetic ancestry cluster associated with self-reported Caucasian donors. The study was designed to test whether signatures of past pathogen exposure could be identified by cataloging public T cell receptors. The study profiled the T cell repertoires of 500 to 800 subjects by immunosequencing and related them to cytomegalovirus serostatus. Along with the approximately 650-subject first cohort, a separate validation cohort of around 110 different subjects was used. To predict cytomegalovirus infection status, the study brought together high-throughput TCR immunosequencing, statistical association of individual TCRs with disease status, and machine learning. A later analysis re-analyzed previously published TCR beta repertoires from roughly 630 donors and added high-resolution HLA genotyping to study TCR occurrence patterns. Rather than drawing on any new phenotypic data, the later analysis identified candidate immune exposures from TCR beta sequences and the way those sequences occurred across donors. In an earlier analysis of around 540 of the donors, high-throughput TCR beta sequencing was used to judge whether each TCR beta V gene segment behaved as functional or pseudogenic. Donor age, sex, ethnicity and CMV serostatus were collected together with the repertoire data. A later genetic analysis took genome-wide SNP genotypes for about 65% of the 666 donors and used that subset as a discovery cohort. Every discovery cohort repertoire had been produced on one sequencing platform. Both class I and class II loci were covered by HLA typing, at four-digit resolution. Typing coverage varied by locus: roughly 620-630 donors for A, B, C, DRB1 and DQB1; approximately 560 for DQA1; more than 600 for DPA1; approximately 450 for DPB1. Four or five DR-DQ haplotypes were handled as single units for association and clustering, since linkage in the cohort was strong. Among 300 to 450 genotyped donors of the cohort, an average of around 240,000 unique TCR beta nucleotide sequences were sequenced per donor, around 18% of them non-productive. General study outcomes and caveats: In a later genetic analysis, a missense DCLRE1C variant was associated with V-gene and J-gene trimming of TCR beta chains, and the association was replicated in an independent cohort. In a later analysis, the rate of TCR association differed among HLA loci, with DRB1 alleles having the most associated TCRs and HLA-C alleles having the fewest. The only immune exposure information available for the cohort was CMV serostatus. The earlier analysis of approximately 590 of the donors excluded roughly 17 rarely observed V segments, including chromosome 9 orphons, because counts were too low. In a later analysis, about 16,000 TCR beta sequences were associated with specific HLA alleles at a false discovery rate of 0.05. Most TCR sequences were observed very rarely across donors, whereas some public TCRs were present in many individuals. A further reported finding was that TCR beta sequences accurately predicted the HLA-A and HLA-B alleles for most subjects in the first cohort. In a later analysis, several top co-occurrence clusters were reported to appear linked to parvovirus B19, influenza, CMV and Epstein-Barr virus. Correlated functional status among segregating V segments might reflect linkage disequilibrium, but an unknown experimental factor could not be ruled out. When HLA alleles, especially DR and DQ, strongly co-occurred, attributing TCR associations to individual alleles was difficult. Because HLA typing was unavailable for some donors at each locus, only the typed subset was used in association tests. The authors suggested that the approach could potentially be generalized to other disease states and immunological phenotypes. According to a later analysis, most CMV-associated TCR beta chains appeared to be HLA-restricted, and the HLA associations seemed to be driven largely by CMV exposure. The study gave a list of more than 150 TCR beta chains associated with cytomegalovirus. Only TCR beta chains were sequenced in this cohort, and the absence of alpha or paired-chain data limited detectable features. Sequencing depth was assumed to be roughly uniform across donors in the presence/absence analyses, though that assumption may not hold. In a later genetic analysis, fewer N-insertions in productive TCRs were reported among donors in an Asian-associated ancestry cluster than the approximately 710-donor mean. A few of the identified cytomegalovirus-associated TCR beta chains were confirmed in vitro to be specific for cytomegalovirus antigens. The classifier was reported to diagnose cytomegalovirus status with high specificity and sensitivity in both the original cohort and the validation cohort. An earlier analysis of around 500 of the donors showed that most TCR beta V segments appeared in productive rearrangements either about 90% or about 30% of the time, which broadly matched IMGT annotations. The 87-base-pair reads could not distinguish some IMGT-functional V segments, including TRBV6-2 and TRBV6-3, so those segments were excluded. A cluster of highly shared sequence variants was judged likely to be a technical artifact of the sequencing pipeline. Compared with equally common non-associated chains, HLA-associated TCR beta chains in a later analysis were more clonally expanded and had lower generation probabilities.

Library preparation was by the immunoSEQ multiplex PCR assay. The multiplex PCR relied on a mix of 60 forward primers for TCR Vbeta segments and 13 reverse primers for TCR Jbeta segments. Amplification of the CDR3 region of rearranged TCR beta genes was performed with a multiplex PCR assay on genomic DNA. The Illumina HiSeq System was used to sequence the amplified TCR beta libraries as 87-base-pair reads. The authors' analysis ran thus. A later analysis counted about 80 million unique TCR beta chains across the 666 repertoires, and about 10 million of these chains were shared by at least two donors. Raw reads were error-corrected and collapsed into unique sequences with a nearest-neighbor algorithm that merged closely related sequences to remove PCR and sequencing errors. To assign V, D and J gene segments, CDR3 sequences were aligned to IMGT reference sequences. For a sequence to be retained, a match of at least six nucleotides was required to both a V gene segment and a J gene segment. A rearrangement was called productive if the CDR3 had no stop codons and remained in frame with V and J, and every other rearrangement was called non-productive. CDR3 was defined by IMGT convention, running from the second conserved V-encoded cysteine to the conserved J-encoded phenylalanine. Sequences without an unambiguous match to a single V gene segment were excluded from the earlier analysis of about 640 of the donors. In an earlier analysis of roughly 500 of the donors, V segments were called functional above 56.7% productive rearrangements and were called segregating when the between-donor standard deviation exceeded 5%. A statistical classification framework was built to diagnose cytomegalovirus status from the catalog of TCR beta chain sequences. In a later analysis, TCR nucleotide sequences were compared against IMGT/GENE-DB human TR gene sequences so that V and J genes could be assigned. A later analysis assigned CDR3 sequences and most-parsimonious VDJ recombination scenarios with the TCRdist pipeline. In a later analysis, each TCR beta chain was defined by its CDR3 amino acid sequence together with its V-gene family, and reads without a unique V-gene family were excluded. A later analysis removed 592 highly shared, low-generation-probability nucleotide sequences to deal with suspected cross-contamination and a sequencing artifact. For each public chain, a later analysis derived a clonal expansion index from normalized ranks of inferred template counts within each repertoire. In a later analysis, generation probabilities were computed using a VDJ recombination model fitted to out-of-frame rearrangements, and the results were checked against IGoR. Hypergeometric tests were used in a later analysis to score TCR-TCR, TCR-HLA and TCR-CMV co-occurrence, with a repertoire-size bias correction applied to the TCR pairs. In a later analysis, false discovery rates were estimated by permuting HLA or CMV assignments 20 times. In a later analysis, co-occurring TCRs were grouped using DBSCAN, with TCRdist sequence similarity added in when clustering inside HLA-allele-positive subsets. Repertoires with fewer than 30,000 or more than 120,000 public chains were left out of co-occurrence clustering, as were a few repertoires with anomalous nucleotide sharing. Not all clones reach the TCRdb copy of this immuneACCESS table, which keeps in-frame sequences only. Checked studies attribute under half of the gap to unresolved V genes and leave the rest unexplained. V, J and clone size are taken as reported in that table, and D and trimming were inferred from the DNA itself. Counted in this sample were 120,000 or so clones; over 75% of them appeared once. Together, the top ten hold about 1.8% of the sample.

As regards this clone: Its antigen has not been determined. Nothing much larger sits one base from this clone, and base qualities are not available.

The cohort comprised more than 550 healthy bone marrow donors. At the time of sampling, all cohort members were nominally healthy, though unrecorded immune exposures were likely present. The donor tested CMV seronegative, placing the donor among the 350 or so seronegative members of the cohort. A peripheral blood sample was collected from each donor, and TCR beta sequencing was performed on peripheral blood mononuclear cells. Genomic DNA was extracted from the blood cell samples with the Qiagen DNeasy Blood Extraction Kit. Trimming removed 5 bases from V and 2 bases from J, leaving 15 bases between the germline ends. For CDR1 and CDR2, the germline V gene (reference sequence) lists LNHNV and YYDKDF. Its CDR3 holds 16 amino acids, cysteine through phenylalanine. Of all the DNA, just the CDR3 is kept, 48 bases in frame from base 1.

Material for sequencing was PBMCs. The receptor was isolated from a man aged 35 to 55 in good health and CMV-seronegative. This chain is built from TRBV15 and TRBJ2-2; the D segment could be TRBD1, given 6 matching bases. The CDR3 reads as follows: CATSGWDILNTGELFF. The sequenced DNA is TGTGCCACCAGCGGTTGGGACATCCTAAACACCGGGGAGCTGTTTTTT.